This T cell receptor (beta chain) was sequenced during a study of blood T cell repertoires in COVID-19 (dated by TCRdb to the early 2020s). With respect to the entire study: Samples covering the acute and convalescent phases of COVID-19 were provided by collaborators in the United States, Italy and Spain. The material from the prospective study consisted of cDNA or gDNA derived from T cells, B-cell-depleted T cells, or PBMCs. Subjects who had been exposed to COVID-19, were actively infected with it, or had recovered from it provided the deeply sampled blood TCRbeta repertoires that made up the dataset. The repertoires were released in a freely available public database meant as a resource for research on the immune response to SARS-CoV-2. The samples were drawn from two sources: the first 160 participants of the ongoing ImmuneRACE study, and fewer than 1,500 subjects contributed by 6 global collaborators. Sample metadata almost always included a de-identified subject ID, COVID-19 status, age in years and sex. HLA class I and class II types, where available, came from metadata supplied by the sample provider rather than from assay-based typing. On the study overall, not on this receptor specifically: The amount of clinical and demographic metadata varied by source and participant and was provided uncurated.

Whole blood was collected in K2EDTA tubes by collaborating institutions according to the institutions' own protocols. For TCRbeta analysis, collaborators shipped samples as frozen whole blood, isolated PBMCs, or DNA extracted from either of those sample types. The CDR3 numbers 14 residues from cysteine through phenylalanine. Here the CDR3 DNA is all that survives: 42 bases in frame from base 1. The germline V end is reduced by 6 bases and the J end by 0 bases; junction bases left unmatched: 4. Looking up the germline V gene yields CDR1 MNHEY and CDR2 SVGAGI. Remarks on this clone: What antigen it recognizes has not been identified. There are no base qualities to consult, and no much larger clone falls within one base.

TCRbeta CDR3 regions were amplified from genomic DNA using the immunoSEQ Assay, a bias-controlled multiplex PCR. The original methods were these. Within the assay, amplification of reference gene primers was used to estimate how many nucleated cells each sample contained. To quantify the absolute abundance of each unique TCRbeta CDR3 rearrangement, sequence reads were collapsed and filtered. For each sample, productive Simpson clonality was calculated as the square root of Simpson's diversity index across productive rearrangements. In its TCRdb copy, this immuneACCESS table keeps in-frame sequences only and misses some clones. Where compared with another copy, unresolved V genes explain less than half of these, and the others have no known cause. V and J calls and clone size are as listed in that table; D and trimming were resolved from the DNA. Present in this sample are 100,000 to 120,000 clones, over 65% of which were seen just once. The biggest ten clones account for about 2% of the sample.

Specimen: peripheral blood. The rearrangement joined TRBV6-5 to TRBJ1-1; TRBD1 aligns with 7 central bases. The source of this sequence is a woman aged 40 to 50 with acute or convalescent COVID-19. The CDR3 has the sequence CASRPGTVNTEAFF. Read as DNA, the sequence is TGTGCCAGCAGGCCCGGGACAGTGAACACTGAAGCTTTCTTT.